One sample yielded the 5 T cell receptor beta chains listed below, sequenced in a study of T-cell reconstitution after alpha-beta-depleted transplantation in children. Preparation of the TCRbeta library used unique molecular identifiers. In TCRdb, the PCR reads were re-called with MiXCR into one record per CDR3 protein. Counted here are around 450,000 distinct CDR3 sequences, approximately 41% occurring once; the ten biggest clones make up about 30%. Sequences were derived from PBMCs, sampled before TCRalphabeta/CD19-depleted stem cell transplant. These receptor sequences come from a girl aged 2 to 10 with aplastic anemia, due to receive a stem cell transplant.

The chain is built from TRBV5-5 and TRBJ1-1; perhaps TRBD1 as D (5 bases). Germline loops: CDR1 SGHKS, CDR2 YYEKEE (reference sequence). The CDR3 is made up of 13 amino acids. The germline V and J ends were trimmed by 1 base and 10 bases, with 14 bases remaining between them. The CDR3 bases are TGTGCCAGCAGCTTGATGGGGGAGGACGGAGCTTTCTTT. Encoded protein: CASSLMGEDGAFF.

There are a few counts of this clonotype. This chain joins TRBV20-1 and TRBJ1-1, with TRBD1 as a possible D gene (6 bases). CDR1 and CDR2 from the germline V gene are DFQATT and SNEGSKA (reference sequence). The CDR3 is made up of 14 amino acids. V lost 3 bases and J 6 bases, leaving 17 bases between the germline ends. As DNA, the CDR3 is TGCAGTGCTAGGGAGGCGGGGGGCAGGGCTGAAGCTTTCTTT. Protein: CSAREAGGRAEAFF.

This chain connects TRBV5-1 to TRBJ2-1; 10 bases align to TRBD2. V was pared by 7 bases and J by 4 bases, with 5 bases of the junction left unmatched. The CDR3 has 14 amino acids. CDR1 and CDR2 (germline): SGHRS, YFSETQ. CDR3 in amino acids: CASRTSGEYNEQFF. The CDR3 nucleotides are TGCGCCAGCCGTACTAGCGGGGAATACAATGAGCAGTTCTTC.

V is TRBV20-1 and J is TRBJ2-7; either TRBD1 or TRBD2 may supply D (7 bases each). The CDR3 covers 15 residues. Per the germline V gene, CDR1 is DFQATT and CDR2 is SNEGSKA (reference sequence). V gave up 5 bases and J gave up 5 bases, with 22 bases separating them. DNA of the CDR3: TGCAGTGCTCCCAAGGGGGCGGGAGTGCCCCACGAGCAGTACTTC. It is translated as CSAPKGAGVPHEQYF.

The CDR3 region is CASSYAPDRDTEAFF. The CDR3 DNA reads TGTGCCAGCAGTTACGCCCCCGACAGGGACACTGAAGCTTTCTTT. V usage is TRBV6-5 and J usage is TRBJ1-1, with 7 positions matching TRBD1. Germline-derived CDR1 and CDR2 are MNHEY and SVGAGI. The CDR3 is made up of 15 amino acids. V was clipped by 2 bases and J by 3 bases; unmatched bases: 6.